This T cell receptor (beta chain) was sequenced in a study of cytomegalovirus exposure and HLA in healthy donors. Study in general: An earlier analysis identified 110 million or so unique TCR beta sequences in 150 million to 200 million T cells. Points from the study as a whole: Most of the CMV-associated TCR beta chains (in a later analysis) appeared to be HLA-restricted. A later analysis linked a missense DCLRE1C variant to TCR beta V- and J-gene trimming. An analysis that was carried out later associated some 17,000 TCR beta sequences with HLA alleles at 0.05 false discovery rate.

PCR used 60 Vbeta primers and 13 Jbeta primers. TCRdb's copy holds only in-frame clones and misses some; the assay was immunoSEQ multiplex PCR. In the table there are approximately 180,000 clones, about 69% of which are singletons. With regard to this clone: The antigen remains undetermined.

The sequenced material came from PBMCs. This TCR was recovered from a male donor in good health and CMV-seronegative.

DNA for the CDR3: TGTGCCAGCAGTTCCCCGTTCCGGGGACAGCCCCAGCATTTT. This encodes CASSSPFRGQPQHF. This chain connects TRBV6-5 to TRBJ1-5, with D unclear. The CDR3 is 14 amino acids. The V end was cut by 4 bases, the J end by 7 bases, with 14 bases between. Germline CDR1 and CDR2: MNHEY and SVGAGI.